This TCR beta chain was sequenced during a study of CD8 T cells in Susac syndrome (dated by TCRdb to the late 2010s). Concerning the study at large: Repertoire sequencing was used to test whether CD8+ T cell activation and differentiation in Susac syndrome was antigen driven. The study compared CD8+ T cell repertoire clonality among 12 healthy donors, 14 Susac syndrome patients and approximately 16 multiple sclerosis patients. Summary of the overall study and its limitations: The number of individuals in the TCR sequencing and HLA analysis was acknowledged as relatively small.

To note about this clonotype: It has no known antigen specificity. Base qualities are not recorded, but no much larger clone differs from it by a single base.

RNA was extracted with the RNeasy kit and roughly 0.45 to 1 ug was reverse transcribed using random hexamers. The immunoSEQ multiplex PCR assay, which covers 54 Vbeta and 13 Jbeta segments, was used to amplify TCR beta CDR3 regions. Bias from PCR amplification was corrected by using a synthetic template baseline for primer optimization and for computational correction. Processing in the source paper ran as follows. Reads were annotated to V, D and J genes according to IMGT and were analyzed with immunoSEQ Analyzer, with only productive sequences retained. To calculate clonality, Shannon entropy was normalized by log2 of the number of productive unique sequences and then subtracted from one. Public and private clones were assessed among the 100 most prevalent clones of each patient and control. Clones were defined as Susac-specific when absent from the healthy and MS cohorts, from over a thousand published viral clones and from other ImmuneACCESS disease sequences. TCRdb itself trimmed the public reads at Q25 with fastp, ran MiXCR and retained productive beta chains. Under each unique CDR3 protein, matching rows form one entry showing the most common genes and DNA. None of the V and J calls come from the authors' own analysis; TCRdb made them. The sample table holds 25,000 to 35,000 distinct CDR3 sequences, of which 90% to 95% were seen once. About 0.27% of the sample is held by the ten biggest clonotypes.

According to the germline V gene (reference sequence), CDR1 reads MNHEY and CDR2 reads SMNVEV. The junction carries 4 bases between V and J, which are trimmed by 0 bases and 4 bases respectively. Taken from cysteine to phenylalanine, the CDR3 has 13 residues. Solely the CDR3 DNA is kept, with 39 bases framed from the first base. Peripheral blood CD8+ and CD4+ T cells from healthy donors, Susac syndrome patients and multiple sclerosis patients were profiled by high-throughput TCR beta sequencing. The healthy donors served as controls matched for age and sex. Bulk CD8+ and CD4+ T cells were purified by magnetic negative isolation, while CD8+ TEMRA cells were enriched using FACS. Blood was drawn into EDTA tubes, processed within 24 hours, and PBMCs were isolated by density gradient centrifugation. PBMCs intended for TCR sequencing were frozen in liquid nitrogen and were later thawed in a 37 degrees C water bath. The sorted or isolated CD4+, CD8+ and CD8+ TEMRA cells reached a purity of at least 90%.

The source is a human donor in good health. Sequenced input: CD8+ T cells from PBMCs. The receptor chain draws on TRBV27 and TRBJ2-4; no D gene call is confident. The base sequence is TGTGCCAGCAGTTTATCGGCAAAAAACATTCAGTACTTC. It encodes CASSLSAKNIQYF.